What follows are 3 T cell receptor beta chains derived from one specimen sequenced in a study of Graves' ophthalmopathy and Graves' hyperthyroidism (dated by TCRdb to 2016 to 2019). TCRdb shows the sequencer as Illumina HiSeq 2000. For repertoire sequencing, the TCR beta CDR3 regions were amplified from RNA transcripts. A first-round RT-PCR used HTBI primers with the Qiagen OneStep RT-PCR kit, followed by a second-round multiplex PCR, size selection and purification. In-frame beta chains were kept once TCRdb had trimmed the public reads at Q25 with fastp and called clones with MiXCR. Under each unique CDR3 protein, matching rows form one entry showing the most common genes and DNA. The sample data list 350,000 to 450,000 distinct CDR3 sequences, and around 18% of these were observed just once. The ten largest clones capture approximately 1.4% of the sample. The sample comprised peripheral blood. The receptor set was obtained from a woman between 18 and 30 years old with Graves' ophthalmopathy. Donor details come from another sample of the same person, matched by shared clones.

The CDR3 protein is CASSSAGPRANYEQYF. The CDR3 DNA follows: TGTGCCAGCAGCTCCGCGGGTCCCAGGGCCAACTACGAGCAGTACTTC. The J gene is TRBJ2-7, the V gene TRBV28, with D perhaps TRBD1 or TRBD2 (5 bases each). Germline V gene lookup returns CDR1 MDHEN and CDR2 SYDVKM. The CDR3 consists of 16 residues. V was trimmed by 6 bases and J by 3 bases, leaving 21 bases between them.

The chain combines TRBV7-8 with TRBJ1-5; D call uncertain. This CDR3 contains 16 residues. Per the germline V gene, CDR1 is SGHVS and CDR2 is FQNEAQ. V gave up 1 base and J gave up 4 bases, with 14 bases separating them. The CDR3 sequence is CASSLVMEIRNQPQHF. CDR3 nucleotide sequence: TGTGCCAGCAGCTTAGTTATGGAGATACGAAATCAGCCCCAGCATTTT.

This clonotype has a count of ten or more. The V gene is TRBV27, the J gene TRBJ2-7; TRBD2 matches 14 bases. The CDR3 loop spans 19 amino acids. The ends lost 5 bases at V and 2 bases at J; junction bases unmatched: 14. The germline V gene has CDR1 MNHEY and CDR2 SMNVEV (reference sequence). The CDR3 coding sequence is TGTGCCAGCAGTACCACCGGACTAGCGGGGGGCCGCAACCCCTACGAGCAGTACTTC. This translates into CASSTTGLAGGRNPYEQYF.